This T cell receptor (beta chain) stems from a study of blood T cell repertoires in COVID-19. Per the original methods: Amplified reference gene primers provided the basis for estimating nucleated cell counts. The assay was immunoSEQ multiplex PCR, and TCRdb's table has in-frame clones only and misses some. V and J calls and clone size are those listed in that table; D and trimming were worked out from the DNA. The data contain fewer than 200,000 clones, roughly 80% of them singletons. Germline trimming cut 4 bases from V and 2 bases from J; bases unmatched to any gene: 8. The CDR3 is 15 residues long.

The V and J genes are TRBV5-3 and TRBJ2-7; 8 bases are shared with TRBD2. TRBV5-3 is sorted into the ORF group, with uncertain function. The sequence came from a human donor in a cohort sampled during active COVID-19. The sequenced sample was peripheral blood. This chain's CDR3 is CARSLHSGEAYEQYF. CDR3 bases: TGTGCCAGAAGCCTCCATAGCGGGGAAGCCTACGAGCAGTACTTC.